These 24 T cell receptor beta chains share one sample of origin, sequenced in a study of T-cell memory formation after mild COVID-19. TCRdb independently ran MiXCR on the 5' RACE reads; one entry per CDR3 protein. Of fewer than 500,000 distinct CDR3 sequences listed, roughly 25% are singletons. The sequenced sample consisted of PBMCs or a T cell subset sorted from them (not recorded which). These receptors were taken from an adult woman who had mild COVID-19 (a few samples of this study predate the infection). Cell type and time point are not known.

This clonotype was detected many times. The chain has TRBV15 and TRBJ2-4, with a weak D call TRBD1 (5 bases). Trimming cost V 0 bases and J 9 bases, with 18 bases left between them. In germline, CDR1 is LNHNV, CDR2 YYDKDF (reference sequence). The CDR3 has 16 residues. DNA of the CDR3: TGTGCCACCAGCAGAGAACATACAGGTGGCGGTATCATTCAGTACTTC. It specifies CATSREHTGGGIIQYF.

V is TRBV13 and J is TRBJ2-3; TRBD2 aligns across 12 bases. This CDR3 is built from 17 residues. V trimming: 5 bases; J trimming: 2 bases; junction bases outside the gene matches: 8. Germline assignment: CDR1 PRHDT and CDR2 FYEKMQ (reference sequence). DNA of the CDR3: TGTGCCAGCAGCATGGGACTAGCGGGCGTGACCACAGATACGCAGTATTTT. It is translated as CASSMGLAGVTTDTQYF.

The CDR3 loop is CASSLVVYSAKNIQYF. The CDR3 nucleotides are TGCGCCAGCAGCTTGGTGGTCTACTCAGCCAAAAACATTCAGTACTTC. The chain joins TRBV5-1 to TRBJ2-4; unclear D gene. V was shortened by 0 bases and J by 0 bases, with 10 bases between the two germline ends. This CDR3 spans 16 amino acids. Germline-derived CDR1 and CDR2 are SGHRS and YFSETQ.

This clonotype turned up a few times. The chain carries TRBV5-1 and TRBJ2-5; no clear D. Per germline, CDR1 SGHRS and CDR2 YFSETQ. V gave up 2 bases and J gave up 4 bases, with 3 bases separating them. The CDR3 extends over 11 amino acids. CDR3 region: CASSFLETQYF. The CDR3 bases are TGCGCCAGCAGCTTCTTAGAGACCCAGTACTTC.

The chain recombines TRBV12-3 or TRBV12-4 with TRBJ2-4, with a tentative D call TRBD2 (5 bases). The CDR3 loop spans 16 amino acids. The germline V and J ends were trimmed by 6 bases and 6 bases, with 21 bases remaining between them. CDR3 sequence (DNA): TGTGCCAGCAGCCCTAGAGGGTGGAGCGCCCTAAACATTCAGTACTTC. Its protein is CASSPRGWSALNIQYF.

The chain links TRBV12-3 or TRBV12-4 to TRBJ1-2, with 9 bases lining up with TRBD1. Trimming took 2 bases from V and 0 from J; bases not matched to a gene: 1. The CDR3 spans 15 residues. This chain's CDR3 is CASSLRQGANYGYTF. The CDR3 DNA reads TGTGCCAGCAGTTTACGACAGGGGGCTAACTATGGCTACACCTTC.

The V gene is TRBV23-1, the J gene TRBJ2-7, with D uncertain. TRBV23-1 is placed among ORFs of uncertain function. V lost 0 bases to trimming and J lost 2 bases, with 11 bases between them. CDR3 length: 15 residues. The CDR3 spells CASSQSSRAAYEQYF. CDR3 in DNA: TGCGCCAGCAGTCAATCAAGTCGCGCCGCCTACGAGCAGTACTTC.

This clonotype was seen a handful of times. This chain connects TRBV12-3 or TRBV12-4 to TRBJ2-7, with 7 nucleotides matching TRBD1. The CDR3 extends over 14 amino acids. V dropped 0 bases and J dropped 5; count of bases not matched to a gene: 4. The chain's CDR3 is CASSLATGFNEQYF. The CDR3 region has the DNA TGTGCCAGCAGTTTAGCGACAGGGTTCAACGAGCAGTACTTC.

The genes are TRBV12-3 or TRBV12-4 and TRBJ1-2; no clear D. Trimming stripped 0 bases from V and 8 bases from J, with 10 bases between. The CDR3 sequence is 13 residues long. CDR3 amino acids: CASSLAGFEGYTF. The CDR3 DNA reads as TGTGCCAGCAGTTTAGCAGGGTTTGAGGGCTACACCTTC.

This clonotype was detected a few times. J is TRBJ2-3 and V is TRBV23-1, with 12 bases matching TRBD1. TRBV23-1 carries the ORF label, with uncertain function. V lost 8 bases, J lost 5 bases, and 11 bases stayed unmatched. The CDR3 extends over 16 amino acids. CDR3 sequence: CASLPGQGASIDTQYF. The CDR3 coding sequence is TGCGCCAGCCTGCCGGGACAGGGGGCAAGTATAGATACGCAGTATTTT.

This rearrangement joins TRBV27 to TRBJ1-1, with D possibly being TRBD1 (5 bases). V lost 6 bases and J lost 3, with 14 bases in between. Per the germline V gene, CDR1 is MNHEY and CDR2 is SMNVEV (reference sequence). The CDR3 consists of 14 residues. The CDR3: CASSLTATDTEAFF. CDR3 nucleotides: TGTGCCAGCAGCCTGACAGCGACCGACACTGAAGCTTTCTTT.

This clonotype appeared a few times. The J gene is TRBJ2-7, the V gene TRBV7-3, with D possibly matching TRBD2 (6 bases). The CDR3 covers 15 residues. Looked up from germline, CDR1 is SGHTA and CDR2 is FQGTGA. Deletions cut 5 bases from V and 1 base from J, with 15 bases between. The CDR3 is CASSPGGAGSYEQYF. The CDR3 nucleotides are TGTGCCAGCAGCCCCGGCGGGGCAGGTTCCTACGAGCAGTACTTC.

V and J are TRBV27 and TRBJ1-2, with 8 bases identical to TRBD1. Germline V gene lookup returns CDR1 MNHEY and CDR2 SMNVEV (reference sequence). CDR3 length: 14 residues. The ends lost 6 bases at V and 4 bases at J; junction bases unmatched: 7. In DNA, the CDR3 is TGTGCCAGCAGGAGGAGCGGACAGGGCTATGGCTACACCTTC. Translation: CASRRSGQGYGYTF.

The chain has TRBV18 and TRBJ1-1; possible D gene TRBD1, 5 bases. Trimming left V 4 bases short and J 3 bases short, with 12 bases between. There are 14 residues in the CDR3. The germline gives CDR1 KGHSH, CDR2 LQKENI. The CDR3 DNA reads TGTGCCAGCTCACAGGCGCTACAGGACACTGAAGCTTTCTTT. It encodes CASSQALQDTEAFF.

The chain uses TRBV28 and TRBJ2-7; D is unclear. CDR3 size: 12 residues. Germline loops: CDR1 MDHEN, CDR2 SYDVKM. The germline V and J ends were trimmed by 3 bases and 4 bases, with 7 bases remaining between them. CDR3 loop: CASSFQRYEQYF. In DNA, the CDR3 is TGTGCCAGCAGTTTCCAACGATACGAGCAGTACTTC.

The CDR3 region has the DNA TGTGCCAGCAGCGCCCTGACTAGCGGGAGGGCCGAGGAGACCCAGTACTTC. The encoded protein is CASSALTSGRAEETQYF. V and J are TRBV7-8 and TRBJ2-5, with TRBD2 matching 14 bases. CDR3 length: 17 amino acids. Germline CDR1 reads SGHVS; CDR2 reads FQNEAQ. Unmatched junction bases numbered 10, after V lost 5 bases and J lost 5 bases.

This clonotype was detected a few times. The chain is built from TRBV12-3 or TRBV12-4 and TRBJ1-3; 8 nucleotides align to TRBD1. The CDR3 loop spans 16 amino acids. V gave up 8 bases and J gave up 2 bases; unmatched junction bases: 11. The CDR3 region has the DNA TGTGCCAGCGCGCCCAGGGGGCATTTAGCTGGAAACACCATATATTTT. This codes for CASAPRGHLAGNTIYF.

The table lists this clonotype with a few counts. This chain links TRBV20-1 with TRBJ2-7; a possible D gene is TRBD1 (6 bases). V lost 6 bases and J 5 bases, leaving 11 bases between the germline ends. The CDR3 spans 11 residues. Germline V gene sequence: CDR1 DFQATT, CDR2 SNEGSKA (reference sequence). The CDR3 nucleotides read TGCAGTGCGGGAAGGGGGAACGAGCAGTACTTC. This sequence encodes CSAGRGNEQYF.

The rearrangement uses TRBV10-3 and TRBJ2-7, with 12 bases fitting TRBD2. Per germline, CDR1 ENHRY and CDR2 SYGVKD. Trimming removed 9 bases from V and 3 bases from J; junction bases left unmatched: 3. The CDR3 is made up of 13 amino acids. CDR3 loop: CAMTSGGIYEQYF. The CDR3 DNA follows: TGTGCCATGACTAGCGGGGGCATCTACGAGCAGTACTTC.

This chain uses TRBV6-5 with TRBJ2-3; 8 bases fit TRBD1. CDR1 is MNHEY and CDR2 is SVGAGI in the germline V gene. This CDR3 has 14 amino acids. V gave up 5 bases and J gave up 7 bases; unmatched junction bases: 8. The CDR3 DNA follows: TGTGCCAGCAGTCCCGGACAGGGTCGTAATACGCAGTATTTT. Protein sequence: CASSPGQGRNTQYF.

The V call is TRBV19, the J call TRBJ2-3; D unresolved. Per germline, CDR1 LNHDA and CDR2 SQIVND (reference sequence). The V end lost 9 bases, the J end lost 5 bases, and 18 bases lay between the germline ends. This CDR3 has 14 amino acids. The CDR3 DNA reads as TGTGCCAGCTCGGCCCGGGCCATCCGAGATACGCAGTATTTT. Encoded protein: CASSARAIRDTQYF.

This clonotype has a handful of counts. The rearrangement uses TRBV11-2 and TRBJ2-3, with a possible D match to TRBD1 (6 bases). The CDR3 is 14 amino acids. The V and J ends lost 3 bases and 3 bases respectively, with 10 bases between them. CDR1 and CDR2 (germline): SGHAT, FQNNGV. The CDR3 spells CASSLGHLTDTQYF. In nucleotides, the CDR3 is TGTGCCAGCAGCTTGGGACACTTAACAGATACGCAGTATTTT.

The chain uses TRBV4-3 and TRBJ2-7; possibly TRBD1 for D (6 bases). V lost 0 bases and J lost 2, with 14 bases in between. CDR1 and CDR2 (germline): LGHNA, YSLEER. This CDR3 region has 16 residues. The CDR3 here is CASSQDRTDTPYEQYF. The CDR3 DNA reads TGCGCCAGCAGCCAAGACCGGACAGACACCCCCTACGAGCAGTACTTC.

This chain joins TRBV10-3 and TRBJ2-1, with D possibly being TRBD1 (5 bases). Deletions cut 1 base from V and 7 bases from J, with 8 bases between. The germline V gene encodes CDR1 ENHRY and CDR2 SYGVKD. The CDR3 length is 13 residues. For the CDR3, the DNA is TGTGCCATCAGTGAGTTCCAGGGAAATGAGCAGTTCTTC. It translates to CAISEFQGNEQFF.